Each of the 27 T cell receptor beta chains below was sequenced from the same sample in a study of identifying expanded T cells in peripheral blood. Using immunoSEQ multiplex PCR, the repertoire was profiled, and TCRdb retains in-frame clones only, with some absent. The sample yields around 130,000 clones, approximately 86% seen once. The specimen was blood. The source is a person aged 18 to 70 in good health.

V and J are TRBV4-1 and TRBJ2-7; TRBD2 matches 14 bases. Germline CDR1 reads MGHRA; CDR2 reads YSYEKL. The length of the CDR3 is 17 residues. The J segment lost 3 bases and the V segment lost 0 bases, leaving 4 bases of the junction unmatched. The CDR3 DNA reads as TGCGCCAGCAGCCAAGATAGAGGGACTAGCGGGAGCTACGAGCAGTACTTC. Translating gives CASSQDRGTSGSYEQYF.

This rearrangement joins TRBV6-1 to TRBJ1-1, with D unclear. V gave up 5 bases and J gave up 5 bases, with 12 bases separating them. Germline CDR1 MNHNS, CDR2 SASEGT. This CDR3 contains 13 residues. This chain's CDR3 is CASSPGDRTEAFF. The CDR3 region has the DNA TGTGCCAGCAGTCCCGGGGATCGGACTGAAGCTTTCTTT.

This sequence joins TRBV18 and TRBJ1-5; D is unresolved. Germline V lookup: CDR1 KGHSH, CDR2 LQKENI. The CDR3 covers 14 residues. V lost 5 bases and J 0 bases, leaving 8 bases between the germline ends. DNA of the CDR3: TGTGCCAGCTCAGAGGGATATAGCAATCAGCCCCAGCATTTT. The encoded protein is CASSEGYSNQPQHF.

This clone was found once. The J gene is TRBJ2-7, the V gene TRBV9; 7 nucleotides agree with TRBD1. CDR1 is SGDLS, CDR2 YYNGEE, per germline. Trimming took 0 bases from V and 6 from J; bases not matched to a gene: 9. The length of the CDR3 is 15 residues. This chain's CDR3 is CASSVDGRGLVEQYF. CDR3 DNA: TGTGCCAGCAGCGTAGATGGCAGGGGGTTGGTCGAGCAGTACTTC.

CDR3 residues: CASSRWGNEQFF. In nucleotides, the CDR3 is TGTGCCAGCAGCCGCTGGGGGAATGAGCAGTTCTTC. V and J are TRBV14 and TRBJ2-1; either TRBD1 or TRBD2 may fit D (5 bases each). From germline, CDR1 is SGHDN and CDR2 FVKESK. This CDR3 has 12 amino acids. The V end lost 4 bases, the J end lost 7 bases, and 8 bases lay between the germline ends.

J is TRBJ2-3 and V is TRBV18; D is uncertain. CDR3 size: 13 residues. V lost 2 bases, J lost 4 bases, and 7 bases lay in between. Germline-derived CDR1 and CDR2 are KGHSH and LQKENI. The CDR3 region is CASSPLGSDTQYF. CDR3 in DNA: TGTGCCAGCTCACCATTGGGATCAGATACGCAGTATTTT. Using reference TRBV18 and TRBJ2-3 for the parts outside the CDR3, the full variable domain is NAGVMQNPRHLVRRRGQEARLRCSPMKGHSHVYWYRQLPEEGLKFMVYLQKENIIDESGMPKERFSAEFPKEGPSILRIQQVVRGDSAAYFCASSPLGSDTQYFGPGTRLTVL.

This clone was picked up a small number of times. V gene TRBV7-2 combines with J gene TRBJ2-7; tentatively, D is TRBD2 (5 bases). The CDR3 contains 15 residues. Germline lookup yields CDR1 SGHTA and CDR2 FQGNSA. V was cut by 1 base and J by 7 bases, with 17 bases left in between. Here the CDR3 reads CASSLDTPGLGEQYF. CDR3 coding DNA: TGTGCCAGCAGCTTAGATACGCCGGGGTTAGGGGAGCAGTACTTC. The variable domain in full, completed from reference TRBV7-2 and TRBJ2-7, reads GAGVSQSPSNKVTEKGKDVELRCDPISGHTALYWYRQSLGQGLEFLIYFQGNSAPDKSGLPSDRFSAERTGGSVSTLTIQRTQQEDSAVYLCASSLDTPGLGEQYFGPGTRLTVT.

The rearrangement uses TRBV9 and TRBJ2-5; D might be TRBD1 (5 bases). CDR1 SGDLS and CDR2 YYNGEE come from the germline V gene. The CDR3 covers 14 residues. Trimming took 0 bases from V and 4 from J, leaving 10 bases between them. CDR3 sequence (DNA): TGTGCCAGCAGCGTAGCAGGGTGGGGAGAGACCCAGTACTTC. Its translation: CASSVAGWGETQYF.

V and J are TRBV5-1 and TRBJ2-5; D gene uncertain. Germline assignment: CDR1 SGHRS and CDR2 YFSETQ. The CDR3 extends over 14 amino acids. Trimming removed 6 bases from V and 4 bases from J, with 16 bases in between. The CDR3 reads CASTLQDVGETQYF. CDR3 nucleotides: TGCGCCAGCACCCTCCAGGATGTGGGAGAGACCCAGTACTTC. Full variable domain (rest looked up from reference TRBV5-1 and TRBJ2-5): KAGVTQTPRYLIKTRGQQVTLSCSPISGHRSVSWYQQTPGQGLQFLFEYFSETQRNKGNFPGRFSGRQFSNSRSEMNVSTLELGDSALYLCASTLQDVGETQYFGPGTRLLVL.

This chain links TRBV28 with TRBJ2-7, with D unclear. Germline V gene lookup returns CDR1 MDHEN and CDR2 SYDVKM. The V end lost 7 bases, the J end lost 3 bases, and 13 bases lay between the germline ends. CDR3 length: 13 residues. The CDR3 loop is CASIGGTNYEQYF. DNA of the CDR3: TGTGCCAGCATAGGCGGCACCAACTACGAGCAGTACTTC.

This CDR3 reads CASSPPRREGSYEQYF. DNA of the CDR3: TGTGCCAGCAGTCCCCCCCGGAGGGAGGGTTCCTACGAGCAGTACTTC. This sequence joins TRBV28 and TRBJ2-7, with 7 bases fitting TRBD2. J gave up 1 base and V 5 bases, and 11 bases lay outside the gene matches. The CDR3 length is 16 residues. Germline CDR1 reads MDHEN; CDR2 reads SYDVKM. Combining the CDR3 with reference TRBV28 and TRBJ2-7 gives the whole variable domain DVKVTQSSRYLVKRTGEKVFLECVQDMDHENMFWYRQDPGLGLRLIYFSYDVKMKEKGDIPEGYSVSREKKERFSLILESASTNQTSMYLCASSPPRREGSYEQYFGPGTRLTVT.

The genes are TRBV5-6 and TRBJ1-2; 7 bases are a match to TRBD1. V was pared by 7 bases and J by 4 bases, with 16 bases of the junction left unmatched. CDR1 is SGHDT, CDR2 YYEEEE, per germline. The CDR3 spans 16 residues. The chain's CDR3 is CASDLKAQGVVYGYTF. The CDR3 region has the DNA TGTGCCAGCGATTTGAAGGCCCAGGGGGTGGTCTATGGCTACACCTTC.

V gene TRBV6-6 combines with J gene TRBJ1-1; TRBD1 agrees at 7 bases. The CDR3 consists of 15 residues. Germline-derived CDR1 and CDR2 are MNHNY and SVGAGI (reference sequence). V lost 4 bases, J lost 1 base, and 6 bases stayed unmatched. CDR3 nucleotide sequence: TGTGCCAGCAGTTCACAGGGGCGGAGGAACACTGAAGCTTTCTTT. Its translation is CASSSQGRRNTEAFF.

This clone was seen a single time. The rearrangement uses TRBV11-2 and TRBJ2-7, with TRBD1 matching 7 bases. This CDR3 has 19 residues. V was pared by 4 bases and J by 1 base, with 19 bases of the junction left unmatched. Germline lookup yields CDR1 SGHAT and CDR2 FQNNGV. CDR3 in DNA: TGTGCCAGCAGCTCCCCCAGCCCGGCCCCCAGGGGGTTTTCCTACGAGCAGTACTTC. Amino acids: CASSSPSPAPRGFSYEQYF.

On this clone itself: One end of the junction fails to match germline, which may point to a read error. Additional DNA sequences in this sample encode the identical CDR3. The J gene is TRBJ1-2, the V gene TRBV5-1, with 8 nucleotides matching TRBD1. Germline assignment: CDR1 SGHRS and CDR2 YFSETQ. CDR3 length: 13 residues. This CDR3 is CASSPGQGVSYTF. The CDR3 DNA sequence: TGTGCCAGCAGCCCAGGACAGGGCGTTAGCTACACCTTC.

The V gene is TRBV7-3, the J gene TRBJ2-1; D gene ambiguous. V lost 0 bases and J 1 base, leaving 10 bases between the germline ends. Germline V CDR1 and CDR2: SGHTA, FQGTGA. CDR3 length equals 16 residues. CDR3 in amino acids: CASSLTSDWSYNEQFF. CDR3 bases: TGTGCCAGCAGCTTAACTTCCGATTGGTCCTACAATGAGCAGTTCTTC.

The rearrangement joins TRBV7-9 to TRBJ2-5; TRBD1 aligns across 8 bases. V was clipped by 4 bases and J by 4 bases; unmatched bases: 5. Germline V CDR1 and CDR2: SEHNR, FQNEAQ (reference sequence). This CDR3 spans 14 amino acids. The CDR3 nucleotides are TGTGCCAGCAGCTCGGACAGGGCCCTAGAGACCCAGTACTTC. Translating it yields CASSSDRALETQYF. Combining the CDR3 with reference TRBV7-9 and TRBJ2-5 gives the whole variable domain DTGVSQNPRHKITKRGQNVTFRCDPISEHNRLYWYRQTLGQGPEFLTYFQNEAQLEKSRLLSDRFSAERPKGSFSTLEIQRTEQGDSAMYLCASSSDRALETQYFGPGTRLLVL.

This chain connects TRBV19 to TRBJ1-4; D gene ambiguous. CDR1 LNHDA and CDR2 SQIVND come from the germline V gene (reference sequence). The CDR3 contains 14 residues. V was pared by 8 bases and J by 8 bases, with 18 bases between. CDR3 sequence reads: CASRLGQTGEKLFF. The CDR3 DNA sequence: TGTGCCAGTCGCCTAGGGCAAACGGGAGAAAAACTGTTTTTT.

The rearrangement joins TRBV5-4 to TRBJ2-7; 7 bases align to TRBD2. Germline loops: CDR1 SGHNT, CDR2 YYREEE (reference sequence). J was trimmed by 4 bases and V by 4 bases; bases with no gene match: 14. This CDR3 region has 16 residues. The CDR3 here is CASSLGVRGSGYEQYF. The CDR3, as DNA: TGTGCCAGCAGCCTCGGCGTCCGCGGGAGTGGTTACGAGCAGTACTTC.

This clone was counted between two and nine times. This chain joins TRBV19 and TRBJ2-3; the match to TRBD2 covers 8 bases. Looked up from germline, CDR1 is LNHDA and CDR2 is SQIVND (reference sequence). The V gene end was trimmed by 5 bases and the J gene end by 5 bases; junction bases not matched to a gene: 12. CDR3 size: 16 residues. The DNA for the CDR3 is TGTGCCAGTAGTGGGAGTAGCGGGAATACTCAAGATACGCAGTATTTT. Encoded protein: CASSGSSGNTQDTQYF.

The rearrangement uses TRBV19 and TRBJ1-6; D is perhaps TRBD1 (6 bases). CDR1 is LNHDA, CDR2 SQIVND, per germline (reference sequence). This CDR3 has 14 amino acids. The germline V and J ends were trimmed by 6 bases and 9 bases, with 15 bases remaining between them. In nucleotides, the CDR3 is TGTGCCAGTAGAGTACAGGGAAAGGCTTCACCCCTCCACTTT. Translation: CASRVQGKASPLHF.

This clone showed up just once. This chain joins TRBV28 and TRBJ1-1; D may be TRBD1 (5 bases). Germline lookup yields CDR1 MDHEN and CDR2 SYDVKM. The CDR3 is 15 residues long. Trimming left V 2 bases short and J 1 base short, with 11 bases between. CDR3 region: CASSLQGTQNTEAFF. The CDR3 nucleotides are TGTGCCAGCAGTTTACAAGGGACCCAGAACACTGAAGCTTTCTTT.

This clone has just one count. The V and J genes are TRBV7-9 and TRBJ1-2; unclear D gene. Trimming stripped 4 bases from V and 4 bases from J, with 10 bases between. The CDR3 runs to 13 residues. Per germline, CDR1 SEHNR and CDR2 FQNEAQ (reference sequence). As DNA, the CDR3 is TGTGCCAGCAGCTATCAGGAGGGCTATGGCTACACCTTC. As protein: CASSYQEGYGYTF. The full variable domain, in which reference TRBV7-9 and TRBJ1-2 provide the parts outside the CDR3, is DTGVSQNPRHKITKRGQNVTFRCDPISEHNRLYWYRQTLGQGPEFLTYFQNEAQLEKSRLLSDRFSAERPKGSFSTLEIQRTEQGDSAMYLCASSYQEGYGYTFGSGTRLTVV.

V is TRBV19 and J is TRBJ2-5; 14 bases line up with TRBD2. The germline CDR1 and CDR2 sequences are LNHDA and SQIVND (reference sequence). The CDR3 is 16 residues long. V was clipped by 5 bases and J by 5 bases; unmatched bases: 7. CDR3 coding DNA: TGTGCCAGTAGTGCGAGACTAGCGGGGGGGCGGGAGACCCAGTACTTC. It specifies CASSARLAGGRETQYF.

The gene calls are TRBV18 and TRBJ1-3; 7 nucleotides agree with TRBD1. This CDR3 is built from 16 residues. CDR1 is KGHSH, CDR2 LQKENI, per germline. V trimming: 6 bases; J trimming: 4 bases; junction bases outside the gene matches: 12. The CDR3 sequence is CASSYQGTVSGNTIYF. The DNA of the CDR3 is TGTGCCAGCTCGTACCAAGGGACAGTTTCGGGAAACACCATATATTTT.

J is TRBJ1-1 and V is TRBV6-1, with a possible D match to TRBD1 (6 bases). The V end lost 1 base, the J end lost 3 bases, and 9 bases lay between the germline ends. The germline V gene has CDR1 MNHNS and CDR2 SASEGT. The CDR3 runs to 14 residues. This CDR3 reads CASSEGDRYTEAFF. Written as DNA, the CDR3 is TGTGCCAGCAGTGAAGGCGACAGGTACACTGAAGCTTTCTTT.

The DNA of the CDR3 is TGTGCCAGCAGCCGCCCGGGGGCCCGGTATGGCTACACCTTC. This codes for CASSRPGARYGYTF. The rearrangement links TRBV28 to TRBJ1-2, with D possibly matching TRBD1 (6 bases). The germline CDR1 and CDR2 sequences are MDHEN and SYDVKM. The CDR3 loop spans 14 amino acids. Trimming left V 6 bases short and J 5 bases short, with 16 bases between.